These 23 T cell receptor beta chains came from one sample sequenced in a study of blood T cell repertoires in COVID-19. Data came from immunoSEQ multiplex PCR; TCRdb stores just in-frame clones and leaves some out. The sample shows under 150,000 clones, more than 85% of them seen only once. The sample was peripheral blood. These receptor sequences come from a man between 45 and 60 years old with active or convalescent COVID-19.

In DNA form, the CDR3 reads TGCGCCAGCAGTTATAGCTCAGGGCCGAACACTGAAGCTTTCTTT. Its translation is CASSYSSGPNTEAFF. V usage is TRBV5-1 and J usage is TRBJ1-1, with D perhaps matching TRBD1 (5 bases). The CDR3 totals 15 residues. V was cut by 5 bases and J by 1 base, with 15 bases left in between. Germline V gives CDR1 SGHRS, CDR2 YFSETQ.

The chain carries TRBV6-1 and TRBJ2-2, with D perhaps matching TRBD2 (5 bases). CDR1 is MNHNS, CDR2 SASEGT, per germline. V was cut by 3 bases and J by 5 bases, with 16 bases left in between. This CDR3 region has 16 residues. The CDR3 protein is CASSDVTGFYTGELFF. In DNA form, the CDR3 reads TGTGCCAGCAGTGATGTCACGGGGTTTTATACCGGGGAGCTGTTTTTT.

The rearrangement joins TRBV24-1 to TRBJ2-5; TRBD2 might be the D (6 bases). Trimming left V 4 bases short and J 4 bases short, with 15 bases between. The length of the CDR3 is 15 residues. Germline CDR1 is KGHDR and CDR2 is SFDVKD. CDR3 residues: CATSDPGRRVETQYF. The DNA for the CDR3 is TGTGCCACCAGTGACCCGGGACGGAGGGTAGAGACCCAGTACTTC.

This chain connects TRBV18 to TRBJ1-1, with unresolved D. This CDR3 comprises 19 residues. Germline CDR1 and CDR2: KGHSH and LQKENI. The V end was cut by 5 bases, the J end by 1 base, with 26 bases between. In nucleotides, the CDR3 is TGTGCCAGCTCAGCTCCCCGCGGGCTTGGGGTCGGGGAGAACACTGAAGCTTTCTTT. It encodes CASSAPRGLGVGENTEAFF.

The rearrangement uses TRBV19 and TRBJ1-2; possibly TRBD1 for D (5 bases). CDR3 length: 13 residues. The germline V gene encodes CDR1 LNHDA and CDR2 SQIVND (reference sequence). V shed 6 bases and J shed 4 bases, with 12 bases lying between them. Here the CDR3 reads CASSPTGRYGYTF. The CDR3 nucleotides read TGTGCCAGTAGCCCCACAGGTCGCTATGGCTACACCTTC.

The CDR3 DNA reads as TGTGCCAGTAGTTCCCAGGGGCGGGCTAACTATGGCTACACCTTC. Its protein is CASSSQGRANYGYTF. This chain connects TRBV19 to TRBJ1-2, with D perhaps matching TRBD1 (6 bases). The germline CDR1 and CDR2 sequences are LNHDA and SQIVND (reference sequence). Trimming left V 5 bases short and J 0 bases short, with 13 bases between. There are 15 residues in the CDR3.

The chain uses TRBV18 and TRBJ2-2; 8 bases align to TRBD2. Germline values: CDR1 KGHSH, CDR2 LQKENI. J lost 7 bases, V lost 5 bases, and 9 bases had no gene match. The CDR3 has 15 residues. For the CDR3, the DNA is TGTGCCAGCTCAATCGGACTAGCATCGGGCGGGGAGCTGTTTTTT. This translates into CASSIGLASGGELFF.

This chain uses TRBV27 with TRBJ2-6, with 12 bases lining up with TRBD1. V lost 4 bases to trimming and J lost 4 bases; unmatched junction nucleotides: 5. Germline assignment: CDR1 MNHEY and CDR2 SMNVEV (reference sequence). The CDR3 is made up of 17 amino acids. DNA of the CDR3: TGTGCCAGCAGTTCCCCGGGACAGGGGGCAGGGGCCAACGTCCTGACTTTC. It codes for CASSSPGQGAGANVLTF.

The chain combines TRBV7-2 with TRBJ2-1, with TRBD1 matching over 8 bases. Looked up from germline, CDR1 is SGHTA and CDR2 is FQGNSA. J lost 6 bases, V lost 4 bases, and 8 bases had no gene match. This CDR3 has 15 residues. The CDR3, as DNA: TGTGCCAGCAGCTCTCACATTACAGGGGGCAATGAGCAGTTCTTC. Encoded protein: CASSSHITGGNEQFF.

The chain has TRBV19 and TRBJ1-1; D unclear. Germline V CDR1 and CDR2: LNHDA, SQIVND (reference sequence). V was clipped by 3 bases and J by 2 bases, with 10 bases between them. The CDR3 loop spans 14 amino acids. The CDR3 here is CASSIRFENTEAFF. CDR3 sequence (DNA): TGTGCCAGTAGTATTAGATTTGAAAACACTGAAGCTTTCTTT.

With regard to this clone: The same CDR3 arises from other DNA sequences in this sample as well. The chain links TRBV3-1 (or the pseudogene TRBV3-2) to TRBJ2-3, with D maybe TRBD1 (6 bases). From germline, CDR1 is LGHDT and CDR2 YNNKEL (reference sequence). The ends were cut back, 1 base at V and 3 bases at J, with 11 bases in the middle. The CDR3 consists of 15 residues. The chain's CDR3 is CASSQGGGRTDTQYF. CDR3 nucleotide sequence: TGTGCCAGCAGCCAAGGTGGGGGCAGGACAGATACGCAGTATTTT.

This clone has a handful of counts. The chain has TRBV5-1 and TRBJ2-7; D gene uncertain. V lost 4 bases and J lost 0, with 11 bases in between. Germline lookup yields CDR1 SGHRS and CDR2 YFSETQ. CDR3 length: 14 residues. The CDR3 DNA reads as TGCGCCAGCAGCGTAGGCGGAGACTCCTACGAGCAGTACTTC. Its translation is CASSVGGDSYEQYF.

The chain joins TRBV6-5 to TRBJ2-3; D possibly corresponds to TRBD1 (6 bases). V lost 5 bases, J lost 3 bases, and 15 bases lay in between. Germline CDR1 and CDR2: MNHEY and SVGAGI. The length of the CDR3 is 15 residues. CDR3 amino acids: CASSPSGVRTDTQYF. The CDR3 DNA is TGTGCCAGCAGTCCCTCAGGGGTTAGGACAGATACGCAGTATTTT.

The genes are TRBV12-3 or TRBV12-4 and TRBJ1-2, with D maybe TRBD1 (5 bases). Trimming left V 3 bases short and J 8 bases short, with 10 bases between. The CDR3 spans 12 residues. CDR3 sequence reads: CASSLQGIGYTF. CDR3 DNA sequence: TGTGCCAGCAGTTTGCAGGGCATCGGCTACACCTTC.

The chain has TRBV18 and TRBJ1-2, with 8 bases that match TRBD1. Per germline, CDR1 KGHSH and CDR2 LQKENI. CDR3 size: 16 residues. V shed 6 bases, J shed 4 bases, and the junction held 13 bases outside the gene matches. As DNA, the CDR3 is TGTGCCAGCTCGCCCCCTCGGGCAGGGGGCTTCTATGGCTACACCTTC. This codes for CASSPPRAGGFYGYTF.

V is TRBV4-1 and J is TRBJ1-1; D is possibly TRBD1 (5 bases). The V end was cut by 0 bases, the J end by 1 base, with 15 bases between. CDR1 is MGHRA, CDR2 YSYEKL, per germline. The CDR3 runs 17 residues. CDR3 in DNA: TGCGCCAGCAGCCAAGAGTTCGGAGGGGCTACGAACACTGAAGCTTTCTTT. This sequence encodes CASSQEFGGATNTEAFF.

This chain connects TRBV7-2 to TRBJ2-1, with D possibly matching TRBD2 (5 bases). This CDR3 is 14 amino acids long. CDR1 and CDR2 from the germline V gene are SGHTA and FQGNSA. The V end lost 7 bases, the J end lost 6 bases, and 16 bases lay between the germline ends. The DNA for the CDR3 is TGTGCCAGCACTCCGGGGTCAGGACGCAATGAGCAGTTCTTC. It yields the protein CASTPGSGRNEQFF.

The rearrangement links TRBV10-3 to TRBJ2-2, with 12 bases that match TRBD2. The CDR3 loop spans 16 amino acids. V shed 2 bases and J 5 bases; nucleotides not matched to a gene: 3. Germline V gene data show CDR1 as ENHRY and CDR2 as SYGVKD. Here the CDR3 reads CAISEPGLAGTGELFF. The CDR3 nucleotides are TGTGCCATCAGTGAGCCTGGACTAGCGGGAACCGGGGAGCTGTTTTTT.

This clone was observed a single time. The chain links TRBV6-5 to TRBJ1-2, with 7 nucleotides matching TRBD1. J gave up 5 bases and V 6 bases, and 9 bases lay outside the gene matches. Looked up from germline, CDR1 is MNHEY and CDR2 is SVGAGI. The length of the CDR3 is 14 residues. The CDR3 loop is CASRADRAQYGYTF. The CDR3 DNA follows: TGTGCCAGCAGAGCAGACAGGGCCCAGTATGGCTACACCTTC.

The chain carries TRBV5-6 and TRBJ2-3, with 8 bases fitting TRBD1. CDR1 and CDR2 (germline): SGHDT, YYEEEE. With V trimmed by 0 bases and J by 1 base, 4 bases remained unmatched. The CDR3 consists of 16 residues. The CDR3 region is CASSLEQGVGTDTQYF. CDR3 sequence (DNA): TGTGCCAGCAGCTTGGAACAGGGGGTTGGCACAGATACGCAGTATTTT.

The rearrangement joins TRBV5-1 to TRBJ1-1; a possible D gene is TRBD1 (5 bases). The ends were cut back, 0 bases at V and 2 bases at J, with 8 bases in the middle. Per germline, CDR1 SGHRS and CDR2 YFSETQ. This CDR3 comprises 14 residues. The DNA for the CDR3 is TGCGCCAGCAGCTTGGATGGGGCTAACACTGAAGCTTTCTTT. Translating it yields CASSLDGANTEAFF.

This clone was seen only once. CDR3 in DNA: TGTGCCTGGAGTGAGGGACTAGACAACAATGAGCAGTTCTTC. Amino acid sequence: CAWSEGLDNNEQFF. J is TRBJ2-1 and V is TRBV30, with TRBD2 identical over 8 bases. The germline CDR1 and CDR2 sequences are GTSNPN and SVGIG (reference sequence). J was trimmed by 5 bases and V by 1 base; bases with no gene match: 4. CDR3 length equals 14 residues.

This clone showed up just a few times. The V call is TRBV5-4, the J call TRBJ2-1; 8 bases map to TRBD2. The CDR3 extends over 15 amino acids. With V trimmed by 5 bases and J by 0 bases, 4 bases remained unmatched. Germline lookup yields CDR1 SGHNT and CDR2 YYREEE (reference sequence). The CDR3 loop reads CASRHTSGSYNEQFF. Written as DNA, the CDR3 is TGTGCCAGCAGGCATACTAGCGGCTCCTACAATGAGCAGTTCTTC.